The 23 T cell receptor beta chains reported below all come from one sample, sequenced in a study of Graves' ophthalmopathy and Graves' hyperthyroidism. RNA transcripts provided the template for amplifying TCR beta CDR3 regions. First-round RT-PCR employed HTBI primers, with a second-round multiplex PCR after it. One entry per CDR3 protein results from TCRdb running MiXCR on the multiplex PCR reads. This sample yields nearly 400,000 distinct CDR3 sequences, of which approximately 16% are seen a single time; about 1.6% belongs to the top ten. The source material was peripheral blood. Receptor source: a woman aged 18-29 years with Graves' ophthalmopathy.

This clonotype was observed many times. CDR3 DNA sequence: TGTGCCAGCAGGACACAGGGGAACACTGAAGCTTTCTTT. Protein product: CASRTQGNTEAFF. The chain links TRBV6-1 to TRBJ1-1; weak D call: TRBD1 (6 bases). Germline values: CDR1 MNHNS, CDR2 SASEGT. V dropped 6 bases and J dropped 1 base, with 9 bases sitting between them. The CDR3 spans 13 residues.

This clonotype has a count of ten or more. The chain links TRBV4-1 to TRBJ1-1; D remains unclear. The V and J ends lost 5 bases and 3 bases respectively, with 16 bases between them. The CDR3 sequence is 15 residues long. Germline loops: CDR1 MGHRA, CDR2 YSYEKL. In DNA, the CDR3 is TGCGCCAGCAGCGCCGTGGAGGGAAGGTACACTGAAGCTTTCTTT. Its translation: CASSAVEGRYTEAFF.

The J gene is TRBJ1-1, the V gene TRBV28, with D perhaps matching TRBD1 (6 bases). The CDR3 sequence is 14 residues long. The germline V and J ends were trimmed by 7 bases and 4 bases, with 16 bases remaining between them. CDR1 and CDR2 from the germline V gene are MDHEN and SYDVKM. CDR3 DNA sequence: TGTGCCAGCAAATACTACAGGGAGAGCACTGAAGCTTTCTTT. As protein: CASKYYRESTEAFF.

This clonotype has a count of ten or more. The CDR3 DNA is TGTGCCAGCAGCTTATTAGCCGAGGGGGGCGAGCAGTACTTC. Its translation: CASSLLAEGGEQYF. V is TRBV7-3 and J is TRBJ2-7; D may correspond to TRBD1 or TRBD2 (6 bases each). The length of the CDR3 is 14 residues. The V end was cut by 2 bases, the J end by 6 bases, with 14 bases between. CDR1 is SGHTA and CDR2 is FQGTGA in the germline V gene.

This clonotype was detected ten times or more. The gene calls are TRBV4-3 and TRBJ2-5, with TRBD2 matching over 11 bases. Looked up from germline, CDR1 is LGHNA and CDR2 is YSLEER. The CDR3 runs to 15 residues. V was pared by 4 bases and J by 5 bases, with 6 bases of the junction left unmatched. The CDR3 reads CASSPTSGREETQYF. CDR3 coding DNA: TGCGCCAGCAGCCCCACTAGCGGGAGAGAGGAGACCCAGTACTTC.

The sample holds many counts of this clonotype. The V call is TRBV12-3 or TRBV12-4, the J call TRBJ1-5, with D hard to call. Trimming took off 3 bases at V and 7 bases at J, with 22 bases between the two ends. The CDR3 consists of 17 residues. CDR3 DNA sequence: TGTGCCAGCAGTTTCGGTCGTATTTTCCCCATCTCGCAGCCCCAGCATTTT. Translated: CASSFGRIFPISQPQHF.

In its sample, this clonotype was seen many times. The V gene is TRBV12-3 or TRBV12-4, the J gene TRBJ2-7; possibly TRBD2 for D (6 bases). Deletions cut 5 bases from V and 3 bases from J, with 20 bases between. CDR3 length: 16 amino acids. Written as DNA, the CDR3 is TGTGCCAGCAGTCTGGCCTCACGGGAGAATGGCTACGAGCAGTACTTC. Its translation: CASSLASRENGYEQYF.

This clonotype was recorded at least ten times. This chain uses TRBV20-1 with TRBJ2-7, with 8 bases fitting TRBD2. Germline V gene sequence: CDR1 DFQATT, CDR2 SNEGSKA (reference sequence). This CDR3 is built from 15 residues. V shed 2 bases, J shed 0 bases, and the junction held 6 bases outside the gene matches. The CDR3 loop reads CSARRAGAGSYEQYF. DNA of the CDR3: TGCAGTGCTAGAAGAGCGGGAGCGGGCTCCTACGAGCAGTACTTC.

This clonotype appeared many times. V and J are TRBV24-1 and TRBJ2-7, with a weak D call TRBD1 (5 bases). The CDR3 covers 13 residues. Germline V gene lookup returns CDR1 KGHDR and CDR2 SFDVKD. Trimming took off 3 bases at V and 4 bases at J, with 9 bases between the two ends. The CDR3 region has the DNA TGTGCCACCAGTGATCCCGACAGATACGAGCAGTACTTC. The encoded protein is CATSDPDRYEQYF.

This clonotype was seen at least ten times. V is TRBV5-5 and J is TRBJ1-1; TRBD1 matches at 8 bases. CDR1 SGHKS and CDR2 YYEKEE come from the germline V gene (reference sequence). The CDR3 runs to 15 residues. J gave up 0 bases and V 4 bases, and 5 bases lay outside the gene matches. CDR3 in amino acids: CASSRVGQVNTEAFF. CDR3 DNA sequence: TGTGCCAGCAGCCGGGTGGGACAGGTGAACACTGAAGCTTTCTTT.

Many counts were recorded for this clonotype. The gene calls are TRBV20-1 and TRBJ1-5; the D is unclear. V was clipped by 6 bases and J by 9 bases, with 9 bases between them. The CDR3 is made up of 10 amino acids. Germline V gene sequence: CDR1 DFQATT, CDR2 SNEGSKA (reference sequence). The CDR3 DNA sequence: TGCAGTGCCCCCCCCTGGCCCCAGCATTTT. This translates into CSAPPWPQHF.

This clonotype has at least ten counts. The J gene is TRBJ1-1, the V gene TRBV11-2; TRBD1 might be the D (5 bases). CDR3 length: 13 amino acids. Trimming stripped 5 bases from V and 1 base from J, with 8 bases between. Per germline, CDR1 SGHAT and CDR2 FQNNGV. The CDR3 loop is CASSPGPNTEAFF. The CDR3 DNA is TGTGCCAGCAGCCCAGGGCCGAACACTGAAGCTTTCTTT.

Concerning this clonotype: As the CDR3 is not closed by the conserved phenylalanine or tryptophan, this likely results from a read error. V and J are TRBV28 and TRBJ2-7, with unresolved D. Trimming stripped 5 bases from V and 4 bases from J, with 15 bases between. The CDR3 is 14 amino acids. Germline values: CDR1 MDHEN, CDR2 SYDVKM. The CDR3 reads CASSPPPGPYEQYS. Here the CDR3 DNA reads TGTGCCAGCAGTCCCCCTCCGGGCCCGTACGAGCAGTACTCC.

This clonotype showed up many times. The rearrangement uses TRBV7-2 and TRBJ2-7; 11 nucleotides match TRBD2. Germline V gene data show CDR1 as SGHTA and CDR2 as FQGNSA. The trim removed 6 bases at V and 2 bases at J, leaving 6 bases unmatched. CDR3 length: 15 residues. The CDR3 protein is CASSQTLAGAYEQYF. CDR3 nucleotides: TGTGCCAGCAGTCAAACACTAGCGGGAGCCTACGAGCAGTACTTC.

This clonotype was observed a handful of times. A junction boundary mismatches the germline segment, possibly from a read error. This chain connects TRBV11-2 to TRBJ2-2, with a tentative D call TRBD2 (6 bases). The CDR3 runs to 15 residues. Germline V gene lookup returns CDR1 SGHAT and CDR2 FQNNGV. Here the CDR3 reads CASSSVRGNPGGLFF. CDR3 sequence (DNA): TGTGCCAGCAGCTCTGTCCGGGGGAATCCCGGGGGGCTGTTTTTT.

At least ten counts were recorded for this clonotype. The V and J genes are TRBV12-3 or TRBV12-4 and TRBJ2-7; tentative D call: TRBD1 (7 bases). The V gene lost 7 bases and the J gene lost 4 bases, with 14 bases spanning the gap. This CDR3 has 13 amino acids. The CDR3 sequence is CASIIAGGYEQYF. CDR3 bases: TGTGCCAGCATTATTGCAGGGGGGTACGAGCAGTACTTC.

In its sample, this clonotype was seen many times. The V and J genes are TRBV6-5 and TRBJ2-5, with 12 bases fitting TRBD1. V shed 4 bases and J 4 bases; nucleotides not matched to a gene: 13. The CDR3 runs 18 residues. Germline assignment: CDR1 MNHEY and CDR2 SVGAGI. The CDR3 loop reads CASSLGVTGTGGRETQYF. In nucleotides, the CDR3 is TGTGCCAGCAGTTTGGGGGTTACGGGGACAGGGGGCCGAGAGACCCAGTACTTC.

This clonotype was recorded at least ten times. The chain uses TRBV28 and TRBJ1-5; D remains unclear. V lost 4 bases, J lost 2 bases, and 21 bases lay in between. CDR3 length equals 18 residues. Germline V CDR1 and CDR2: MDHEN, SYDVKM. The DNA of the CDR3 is TGTGCCAGCAGTTCCAGATCTGGTCTTGGACGAGGCAATCAGCCCCAGCATTTT. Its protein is CASSSRSGLGRGNQPQHF.

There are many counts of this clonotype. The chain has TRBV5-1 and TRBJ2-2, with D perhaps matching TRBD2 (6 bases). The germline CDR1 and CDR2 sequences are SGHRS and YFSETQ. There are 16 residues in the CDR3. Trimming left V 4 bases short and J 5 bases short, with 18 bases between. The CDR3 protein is CASSGGLIFETGELFF. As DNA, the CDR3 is TGCGCCAGCAGCGGAGGGTTGATTTTTGAGACCGGGGAGCTGTTTTTT.

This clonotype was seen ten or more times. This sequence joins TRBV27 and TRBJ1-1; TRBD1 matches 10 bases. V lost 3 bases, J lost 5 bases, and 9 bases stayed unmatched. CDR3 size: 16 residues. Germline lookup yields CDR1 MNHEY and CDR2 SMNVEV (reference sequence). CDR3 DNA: TGTGCCAGCAGTTTCCTTACCGGGACAGGGGTAACTGAAGCTTTCTTT. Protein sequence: CASSFLTGTGVTEAFF.

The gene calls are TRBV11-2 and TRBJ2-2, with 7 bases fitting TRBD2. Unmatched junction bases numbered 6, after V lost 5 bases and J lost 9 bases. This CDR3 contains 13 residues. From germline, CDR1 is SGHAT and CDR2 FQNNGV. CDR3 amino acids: CASSRELARELFF. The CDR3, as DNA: TGTGCCAGCAGCCGGGAACTAGCGCGGGAGCTGTTTTTT.

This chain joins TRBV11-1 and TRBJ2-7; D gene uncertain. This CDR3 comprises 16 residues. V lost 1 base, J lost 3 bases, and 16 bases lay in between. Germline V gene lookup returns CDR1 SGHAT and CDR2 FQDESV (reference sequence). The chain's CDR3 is CASSLEFADLNYEQYF. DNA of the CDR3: TGTGCCAGCAGCTTAGAGTTCGCGGACCTCAACTACGAGCAGTACTTC.

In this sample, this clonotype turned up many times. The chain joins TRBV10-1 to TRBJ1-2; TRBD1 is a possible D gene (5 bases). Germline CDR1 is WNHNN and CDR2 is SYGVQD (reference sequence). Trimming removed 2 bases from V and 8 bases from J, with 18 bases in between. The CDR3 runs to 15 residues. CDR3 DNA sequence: TGCGCCAGCAGTGAGCCAGGGCCGCCCCGTTTGGGCTACACCTTC. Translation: CASSEPGPPRLGYTF.